This T cell receptor beta chain was found in a study of cytomegalovirus exposure and HLA in healthy donors. Study-level findings and limits: Later genetic work tied a missense DCLRE1C variant to beta-chain V and J trimming.

Each donor was healthy, and each was a bone marrow donor. This clone was picked up a small number of times. Its antigen is not known. In the PCR, 60 Vbeta and 13 Jbeta primers were used. Some clones are missing from TCRdb's copy, which holds only in-frame ones; the method was immunoSEQ multiplex PCR. Here the sample spans 100,000 to 150,000 clones, around 84% being singletons. This CDR3 is 11 amino acids long. J lost 7 bases, V lost 4 bases, and 3 bases had no gene match. Germline lookup yields CDR1 SQVTM and CDR2 ANQGSEA. Input material: PBMCs. The J gene is TRBJ1-1, the V gene TRBV29-1, with 7 bases lining up with TRBD1. The sequence was obtained from a man aged 18 to 29 in good health and CMV-seronegative. CDR3 residues: CSVGGGREAFF. The CDR3 DNA reads as TGCAGCGTTGGAGGGGGCCGTGAAGCTTTCTTT.